This is a list of T cell receptor beta chains from one sample in a study of blood T cell repertoires in COVID-19. Using immunoSEQ multiplex PCR, the repertoire was profiled, and TCRdb retains in-frame clones only, with some absent. Found here are roughly 120,000 clones, roughly 80% of them singletons; the top ten hold over 7%. The sequencing input was peripheral blood. All receptors derive from a human donor in a cohort sampled during active COVID-19. Both conserved end residues are trimmed from each CDR3.

J gene: TRBJ2-7
V gene: TRBV4-1
CDR3 protein: ASSPRGQGGEQY

J gene: TRBJ2-2
V gene: TRBV7-9
CDR3 protein: ASSSLKNTIRTGELF

J gene: TRBJ2-7
V gene: TRBV10-3
CDR3 protein: ATRGTSGRAGYEQY

J gene: TRBJ2-7
V gene: TRBV7-6
CDR3 protein: ASSPGTSGYYEQY

J gene: TRBJ2-6
V gene: TRBV19
CDR3 protein: ASSIGTGAGILVTGANVLT

J gene: TRBJ1-1
V gene: TRBV19
CDR3 protein: ASTGTGGGSNTEAF

J gene: TRBJ2-7
V gene: TRBV30
CDR3 protein: AWSGLAGLSYEQY

J gene: TRBJ1-2
V gene: TRBV2
CDR3 protein: AAIQDRGYGYT

J gene: TRBJ2-7
V gene: TRBV27
CDR3 protein: ASSFRDNSYEQY

J gene: TRBJ2-7
V gene: TRBV4-1
CDR3 protein: ASSQGGGVPIGEQY

J gene: TRBJ1-2
V gene: TRBV15
CDR3 protein: ATSIPSTGDGYT

J gene: TRBJ1-1
V gene: TRBV7-3
CDR3 protein: ASSSTGGRFEAF

J gene: TRBJ1-1
V gene: TRBV30
CDR3 protein: AWGPVSEAF

J gene: TRBJ1-6
V gene: TRBV7-9
CDR3 protein: ASTDPHNSPLH

J gene: TRBJ2-7
V gene: TRBV6-5
CDR3 protein: ASSPRDSYEQY

J gene: TRBJ1-5
V gene: TRBV7-6
CDR3 protein: ASSPGQGNQPQH

J gene: TRBJ1-4
V gene: TRBV6-5
CDR3 protein: ASSYAGLSGEKLF

J gene: TRBJ1-1
V gene: TRBV24-1
CDR3 protein: ATSDLIAGTGDMNTEAF

J gene: TRBJ2-7
V gene: TRBV5-1
CDR3 protein: ASSSGPGNYEQY

J gene: TRBJ2-7
V gene: TRBV6-1
CDR3 protein: ASSEVPGTGSYEQY

J gene: TRBJ2-7
V gene: TRBV6-5
CDR3 protein: ASSWGPSEQY

J gene: TRBJ2-7
V gene: TRBV28
CDR3 protein: ASSLLAGVRREQY

J gene: TRBJ2-7
V gene: TRBV27
CDR3 protein: ASSFGQGRSYEQY

J gene: TRBJ1-5
V gene: TRBV18
CDR3 protein: ASSRAPVGQPQH

J gene: TRBJ2-7
V gene: TRBV7-2
CDR3 protein: ASSLVGLAEAYEQY

J gene: TRBJ2-7
V gene: TRBV13
CDR3 protein: ASSPRSVSYEQY

J gene: TRBJ2-7
V gene: TRBV28
CDR3 protein: ASSRDRLYEQY

J gene: TRBJ2-7
V gene: TRBV6-5
CDR3 protein: ASSTGQGLDEQY

J gene: TRBJ2-7
V gene: TRBV30
CDR3 protein: AWSGGNRAYEQY

J gene: TRBJ2-7
V gene: TRBV28
CDR3 protein: ASSPSGTGGEQY

J gene: TRBJ2-1
V gene: TRBV9
CDR3 protein: ASSASEGDNEQF

J gene: TRBJ2-7
V gene: TRBV27
CDR3 protein: ASSLGGRAYEQY

J gene: TRBJ2-7
V gene: TRBV6-2/TRBV6-3
CDR3 protein: ASSYDKLASEYEQY

J gene: TRBJ2-3
V gene: TRBV5-6
CDR3 protein: ASSLLPLRGTDTQY

J gene: TRBJ1-2
V gene: TRBV12-3/TRBV12-4
CDR3 protein: ASITDRGYT

J gene: TRBJ2-5
V gene: TRBV10-3
CDR3 protein: AISESGIRETQY

J gene: TRBJ1-2
V gene: TRBV2
CDR3 protein: ASSEGATYGYT

J gene: TRBJ2-7
V gene: TRBV19
CDR3 protein: ASSRGGPRWAYEQY

J gene: TRBJ1-1
V gene: TRBV7-8
CDR3 protein: ASSLDWGRVNTEAF

J gene: TRBJ1-1
V gene: TRBV11-2
CDR3 protein: ASTLGQANTEAF

J gene: TRBJ2-7
V gene: TRBV28
CDR3 protein: ASSAGWGYEQY

J gene: TRBJ2-5
V gene: TRBV11-3
CDR3 protein: ASSLGSGKGQETQY